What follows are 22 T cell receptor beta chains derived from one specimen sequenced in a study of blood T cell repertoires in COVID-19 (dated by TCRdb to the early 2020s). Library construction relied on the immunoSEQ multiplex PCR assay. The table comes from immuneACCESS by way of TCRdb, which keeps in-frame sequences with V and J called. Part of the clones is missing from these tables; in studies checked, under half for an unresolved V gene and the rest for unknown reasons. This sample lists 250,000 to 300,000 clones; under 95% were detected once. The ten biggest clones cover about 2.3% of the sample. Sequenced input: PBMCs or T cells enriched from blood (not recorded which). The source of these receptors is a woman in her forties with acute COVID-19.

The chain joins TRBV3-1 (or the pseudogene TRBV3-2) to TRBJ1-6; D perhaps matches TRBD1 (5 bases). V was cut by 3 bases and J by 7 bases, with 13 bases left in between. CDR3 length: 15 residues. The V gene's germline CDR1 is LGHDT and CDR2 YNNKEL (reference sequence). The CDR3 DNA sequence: TGTGCCAGCAGCCAGCAGGGTTTAAAGAATTCACCCCTCCACTTT. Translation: CASSQQGLKNSPLHF.

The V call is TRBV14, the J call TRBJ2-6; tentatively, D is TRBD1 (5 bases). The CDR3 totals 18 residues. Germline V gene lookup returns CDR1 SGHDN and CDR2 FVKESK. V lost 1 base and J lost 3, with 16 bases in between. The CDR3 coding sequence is TGTGCCAGCAGCCAAGCCACAGGCGTAGGTAGTGGGGCCAACGTCCTGACTTTC. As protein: CASSQATGVGSGANVLTF.

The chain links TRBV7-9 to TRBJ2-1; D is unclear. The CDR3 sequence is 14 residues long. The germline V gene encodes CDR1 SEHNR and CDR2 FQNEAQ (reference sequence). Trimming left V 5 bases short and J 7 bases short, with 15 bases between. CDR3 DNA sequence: TGTGCCAGCAGCCCTGACCCCCTAGAAAATGAGCAGTTCTTC. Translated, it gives CASSPDPLENEQFF.

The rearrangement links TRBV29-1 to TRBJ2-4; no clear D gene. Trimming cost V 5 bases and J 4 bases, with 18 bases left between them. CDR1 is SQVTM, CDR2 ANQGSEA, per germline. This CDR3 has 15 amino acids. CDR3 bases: TGCAGCGTTTCTCCCCGGTCGAGGCAAAAAAACATTCAGTACTTC. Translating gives CSVSPRSRQKNIQYF.

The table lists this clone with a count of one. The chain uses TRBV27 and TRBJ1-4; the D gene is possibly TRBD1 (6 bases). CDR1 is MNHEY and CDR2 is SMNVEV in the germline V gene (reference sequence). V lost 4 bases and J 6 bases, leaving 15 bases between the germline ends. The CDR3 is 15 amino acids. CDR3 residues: CASSSPSKGDEKLFF. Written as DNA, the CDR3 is TGTGCCAGCAGTTCTCCCAGTAAGGGGGATGAAAAACTGTTTTTT.

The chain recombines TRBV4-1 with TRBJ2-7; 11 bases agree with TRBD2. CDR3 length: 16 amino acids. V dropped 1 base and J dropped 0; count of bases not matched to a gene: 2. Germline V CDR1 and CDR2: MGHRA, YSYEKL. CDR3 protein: CASSQGLAGFSYEQYF. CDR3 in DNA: TGCGCCAGCAGCCAAGGACTAGCGGGGTTCTCCTACGAGCAGTACTTC.

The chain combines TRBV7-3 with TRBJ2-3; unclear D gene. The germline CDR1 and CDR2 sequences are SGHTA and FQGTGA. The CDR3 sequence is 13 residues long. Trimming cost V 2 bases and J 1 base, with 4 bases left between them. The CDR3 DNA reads TGTGCCAGCAGCTTACCCGGCACAGATACGCAGTATTTT. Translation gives CASSLPGTDTQYF. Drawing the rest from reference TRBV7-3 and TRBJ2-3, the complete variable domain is GAGVSQTPSNKVTEKGKYVELRCDPISGHTALYWYRQSLGQGPEFLIYFQGTGAADDSGLPNDRFFAVRPEGSVSTLKIQRTERGDSAVYLCASSLPGTDTQYFGPGTRLTVL.

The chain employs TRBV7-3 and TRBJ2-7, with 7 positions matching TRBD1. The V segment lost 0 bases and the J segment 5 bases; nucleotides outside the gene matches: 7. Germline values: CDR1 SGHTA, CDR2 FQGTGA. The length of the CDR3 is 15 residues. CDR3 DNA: TGTGCCAGCAGCTTAACGTGGCAGGGGGACCACGAGCAGTACTTC. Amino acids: CASSLTWQGDHEQYF.

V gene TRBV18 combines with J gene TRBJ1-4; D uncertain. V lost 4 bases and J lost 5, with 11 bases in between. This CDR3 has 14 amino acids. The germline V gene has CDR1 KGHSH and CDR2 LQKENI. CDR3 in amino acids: CASSQAAGNEKLFF. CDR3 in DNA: TGTGCCAGCTCACAGGCCGCGGGGAATGAAAAACTGTTTTTT.

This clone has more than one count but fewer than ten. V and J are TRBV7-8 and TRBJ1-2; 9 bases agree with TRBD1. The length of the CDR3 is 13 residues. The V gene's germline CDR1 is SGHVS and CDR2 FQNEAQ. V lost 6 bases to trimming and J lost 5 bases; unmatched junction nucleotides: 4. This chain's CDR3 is CASSQGQGYGYTF. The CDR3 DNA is TGTGCCAGCAGTCAAGGACAGGGGTATGGCTACACCTTC.

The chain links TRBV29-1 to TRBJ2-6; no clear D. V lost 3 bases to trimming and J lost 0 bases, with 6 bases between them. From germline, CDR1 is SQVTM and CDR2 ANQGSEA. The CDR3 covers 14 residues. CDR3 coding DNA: TGCAGCGTTGATTCAGGCTCTGGGGCCAACGTCCTGACTTTC. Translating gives CSVDSGSGANVLTF.

CDR3 loop: CASSHSYEQYF. CDR3 nucleotides: TGTGCCAGCAGCCACTCCTACGAGCAGTACTTC. V is TRBV11-3 and J is TRBJ2-7, with D unclear. Germline assignment: CDR1 SGHNT and CDR2 YENEEA. V was pared by 5 bases and J by 0 bases, with 2 bases between. CDR3 length equals 11 residues.

CDR3 loop: CASSLGGQPYQPQHF. The CDR3 DNA is TGTGCCAGCAGCTTAGGGGGACAGCCGTATCAGCCCCAGCATTTT. V is TRBV28 and J is TRBJ1-5; 7 nucleotides align to TRBD1. The V gene end was trimmed by 6 bases and the J gene end by 5 bases; junction bases not matched to a gene: 10. This CDR3 comprises 15 residues. CDR1 is MDHEN, CDR2 SYDVKM, per germline. The variable domain in full, completed from reference TRBV28 and TRBJ1-5, reads DVKVTQSSRYLVKRTGEKVFLECVQDMDHENMFWYRQDPGLGLRLIYFSYDVKMKEKGDIPEGYSVSREKKERFSLILESASTNQTSMYLCASSLGGQPYQPQHFGDGTRLSIL.

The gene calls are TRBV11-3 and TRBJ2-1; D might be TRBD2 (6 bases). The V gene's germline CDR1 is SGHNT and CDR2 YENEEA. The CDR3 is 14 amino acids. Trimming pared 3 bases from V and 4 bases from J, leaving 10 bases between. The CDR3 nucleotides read TGTGCCAGCAGCTTTAGAGGGACTTACAATGAGCAGTTCTTC. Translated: CASSFRGTYNEQFF.

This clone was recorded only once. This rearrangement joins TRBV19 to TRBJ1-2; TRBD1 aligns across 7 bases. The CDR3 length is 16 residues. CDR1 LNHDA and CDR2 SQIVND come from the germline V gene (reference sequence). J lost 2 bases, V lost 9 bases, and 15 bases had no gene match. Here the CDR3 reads CASRFITGTENYGYTF. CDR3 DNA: TGTGCCAGCAGATTCATTACCGGGACAGAAAACTATGGCTACACCTTC.

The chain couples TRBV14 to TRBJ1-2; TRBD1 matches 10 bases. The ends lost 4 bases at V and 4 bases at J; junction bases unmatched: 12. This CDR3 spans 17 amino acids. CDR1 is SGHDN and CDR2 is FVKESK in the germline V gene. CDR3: CASSRLGTGDGVYGYTF. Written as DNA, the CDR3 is TGTGCCAGCAGCCGACTCGGGACAGGGGATGGAGTCTATGGCTACACCTTC.

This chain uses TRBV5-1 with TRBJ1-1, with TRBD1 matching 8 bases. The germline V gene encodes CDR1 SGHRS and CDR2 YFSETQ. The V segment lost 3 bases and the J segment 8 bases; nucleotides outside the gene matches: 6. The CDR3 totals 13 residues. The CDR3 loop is CASSSGQGVEAFF. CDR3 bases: TGCGCCAGCAGCTCCGGACAGGGCGTCGAAGCTTTCTTT.

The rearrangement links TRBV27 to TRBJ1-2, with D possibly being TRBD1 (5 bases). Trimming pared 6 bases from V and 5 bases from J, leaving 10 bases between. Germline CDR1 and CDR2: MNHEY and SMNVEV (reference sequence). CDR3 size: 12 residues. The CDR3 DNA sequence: TGTGCCAGCAGGGCCGGGGGATATGGCTACACCTTC. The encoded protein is CASRAGGYGYTF.

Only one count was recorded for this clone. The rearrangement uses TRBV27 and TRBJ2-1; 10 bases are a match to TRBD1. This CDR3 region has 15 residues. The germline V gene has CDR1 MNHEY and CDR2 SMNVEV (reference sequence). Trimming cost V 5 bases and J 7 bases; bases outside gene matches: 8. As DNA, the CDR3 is TGTGCCAGCAGTCCTGCGGGGACAGGGGCGAATGAGCAGTTCTTC. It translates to CASSPAGTGANEQFF.

CDR3 residues: CASSLGSNTEAFF. CDR3 sequence (DNA): TGTGCCAGCAGCTTAGGGAGTAACACTGAAGCTTTCTTT. The genes are TRBV7-9 and TRBJ1-1; D remains unclear. The CDR3 loop spans 13 amino acids. Germline CDR1 is SEHNR and CDR2 is FQNEAQ (reference sequence). V was shortened by 1 base and J by 2 bases, with 5 bases between the two germline ends.

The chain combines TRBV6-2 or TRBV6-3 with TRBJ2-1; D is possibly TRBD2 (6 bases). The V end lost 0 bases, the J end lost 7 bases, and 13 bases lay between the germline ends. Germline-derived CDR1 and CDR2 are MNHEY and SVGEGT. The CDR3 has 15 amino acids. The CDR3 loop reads CASSYSGVGRNEQFF. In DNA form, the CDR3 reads TGTGCCAGCAGTTACTCCGGAGTCGGGAGAAATGAGCAGTTCTTC.

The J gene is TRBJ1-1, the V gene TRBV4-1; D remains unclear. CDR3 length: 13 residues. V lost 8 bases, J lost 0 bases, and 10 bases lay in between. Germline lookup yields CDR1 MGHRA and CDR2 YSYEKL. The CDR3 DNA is TGCGCCAGCGCACATCCCATGAACACTGAAGCTTTCTTT. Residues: CASAHPMNTEAFF.